This TCR beta chain was retrieved from a study of CD8 T cells in ankylosing spondylitis. A single record per CDR3 protein comes from TCRdb applying MiXCR to the 5' RACE reads. The data contain some 270,000 distinct CDR3 sequences, over 30% of them singletons. Study results and limitations: There were earlier reports of some motif variants in reactive arthritis synovial fluid and blood. Reports say disease-linked clones showed up significantly more in matched ankylosing spondylitis synovial fluid.

As for this clonotype: Its antigen is as yet unknown.

The V gene end was trimmed by 0 bases and the J gene end by 6 bases; junction bases not matched to a gene: 6. CDR1 and CDR2 (germline): SQVTM, ANQGSEA. The CDR3 runs 15 residues. The origin of this receptor is a male donor with ankylosing spondylitis or in good health (not recorded which). The V call is TRBV29-1, the J call TRBJ2-1, with 9 bases fitting TRBD2. What was sequenced was blood, either unsorted or a sorted T cell fraction (not recorded which). CDR3 bases: TGCAGCGTTGAAGATCTTCGCGGGGGGGGCAATGAGCAGTTCTTC. This encodes CSVEDLRGGGNEQFF.